This T cell receptor (beta chain) is drawn from a study of T cells after yellow fever vaccination. Study in general: The fractions with low cell numbers were processed using SMART-Seq v4 Ultra Low Input.

Study-wide results and caveats: A weaker but faster secondary response was observed, peaking on day 5 versus 15.

The CDR3 sequence is 16 residues long. The germline V gene has CDR1 SEHNR and CDR2 FQNEAQ (reference sequence). Trimming pared 1 base from V and 1 base from J, leaving 11 bases between. TCRdb reprocessed the 5' RACE reads with MiXCR, giving one entry per CDR3 protein. The repertoire includes fewer than 450,000 distinct CDR3 sequences, 4% of them detected once, and less than 25% sits in the top ten. Comment on this clonotype: Antigen specificity is unknown.

This clonotype originated in a man between 18 and 35 years old who received the YFV17D yellow fever vaccine. The rearrangement joins TRBV7-9 to TRBJ1-5; weak D call: TRBD1 (5 bases). The source was PBMCs, collected 5 days after the yellow fever booster vaccination. The CDR3 DNA reads TGTGCCAGCAGCTTAGTTGGGGGATCGAGCAATCAGCCCCAGCATTTT. Its protein is CASSLVGGSSNQPQHF.